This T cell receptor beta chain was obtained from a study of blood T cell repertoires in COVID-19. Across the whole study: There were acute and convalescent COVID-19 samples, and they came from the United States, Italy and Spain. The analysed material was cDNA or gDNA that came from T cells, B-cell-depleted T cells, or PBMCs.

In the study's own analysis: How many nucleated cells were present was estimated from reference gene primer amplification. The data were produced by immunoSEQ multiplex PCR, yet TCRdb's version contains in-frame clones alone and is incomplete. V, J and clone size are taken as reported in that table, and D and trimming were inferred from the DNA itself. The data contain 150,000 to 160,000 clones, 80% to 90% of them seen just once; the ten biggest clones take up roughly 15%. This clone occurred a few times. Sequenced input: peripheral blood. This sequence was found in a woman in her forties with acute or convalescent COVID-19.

CDR3 nucleotides: TGTGCCAGCAGCCATAGGGGACAGGGCGCCGATGGCTACACCTTC. Translating gives CASSHRGQGADGYTF. The rearrangement joins TRBV3-1 (or the pseudogene TRBV3-2) to TRBJ1-2; the match to TRBD1 covers 9 bases. The length of the CDR3 is 15 residues. The J segment lost 6 bases and the V segment lost 3 bases, leaving 8 bases of the junction unmatched. CDR1 LGHDT and CDR2 YNNKEL come from the germline V gene (reference sequence).